The TCR beta chain described here comes from a study of shared clonotypes between healthy human individuals. Points on this clone: Its matching antigen is unknown.

Naive-designated CD8 cells lacked CD45RO, were positively enriched for CCR7, and omitted terminally differentiated effector memory CD45RA+ cells. Per the germline V gene, CDR1 is ENHRY and CDR2 is SYGVKD. V lost 6 bases to trimming and J lost 0 bases, with 21 bases between them. The CDR3 length is 17 residues. Overall study results and limits: Memory subsets generally showed smaller estimated richness than naive subsets did. The study found about 5% of naive CD4 clonotypes shared across a handful of donors.

As processed by the authors: ImmunoSEQ yielded junction-only sequences lacking quality scores, so filtering differed. Only in-frame clones appear in the TCRdb table, and some are missing; sequencing was by immunoSEQ multiplex PCR. From that table come the V and J calls and clone size; the DNA was used to work out D and trimming. The table shows a few million clones, with approximately 92% occurring only once. The TCR was taken from a man in his late teens or twenties in good health. Some clones in this sample may be carry-over from other donors' samples. The chain has TRBV10-3 and TRBJ2-7; perhaps TRBD1 as D (6 bases). Source material: naive CD8+ T cells from PBMCs. The CDR3 coding sequence is TGTGCCATCAGGATGTACAGGGCTGGGGAAAACTCCTACGAGCAGTACTTC. This translates into CAIRMYRAGENSYEQYF.